One sample yielded the 28 T cell receptor beta chains listed below, sequenced in a study of T cells after posttransplantation cyclophosphamide. Here immunoSEQ multiplex PCR was the method, and the copy in TCRdb shows in-frame clones only, minus some. The sample records tens of thousands of clones, 70% to 90% being singletons. The material sequenced was PBMCs. The receptors shown here come from a man younger than 40 with a blood cancer, CMV-positive, and with a related stem cell donor.

Only a few counts were recorded for this clone. The rearrangement links TRBV18 to TRBJ2-7, with no clear D. Per the germline V gene, CDR1 is KGHSH and CDR2 is LQKENI. The CDR3 contains 14 residues. Trimming took 1 base from V and 0 from J, leaving 7 bases between them. The CDR3 here is CASSPRANSYEQYF. Here the CDR3 DNA reads TGTGCCAGCTCACCACGGGCTAACTCCTACGAGCAGTACTTC.

The rearrangement uses TRBV27 and TRBJ2-5, with a possible D match to TRBD2 (6 bases). Trimming stripped 1 base from V and 5 bases from J, with 11 bases between. The germline CDR1 and CDR2 sequences are MNHEY and SMNVEV (reference sequence). The CDR3 is 14 amino acids. The CDR3 loop reads CASSLFGGLETQYF. As DNA, the CDR3 is TGTGCCAGCAGTTTATTCGGGGGTTTGGAGACCCAGTACTTC.

The rearrangement uses TRBV5-1 and TRBJ1-3, with TRBD1 identical over 8 bases. The CDR3 has 15 residues. Losses at the gene ends were 0 bases for V and 2 bases for J; bases not matched to a gene: 1. From germline, CDR1 is SGHRS and CDR2 YFSETQ. In DNA form, the CDR3 reads TGCGCCAGCAGCTTGGTGGGACAGGCTGGAAACACCATATATTTT. It yields the protein CASSLVGQAGNTIYF.

V and J are TRBV5-4 and TRBJ2-3; 7 bases line up with TRBD1. Germline V gene lookup returns CDR1 SGHNT and CDR2 YYREEE (reference sequence). The CDR3 has 14 amino acids. Losses at the gene ends were 3 bases for V and 4 bases for J; bases not matched to a gene: 5. The CDR3 region is CASSWDSTADTQYF. The CDR3 DNA follows: TGTGCCAGCAGCTGGGACAGTACCGCAGATACGCAGTATTTT.

The count of this clone is one. This CDR3 reads CASSQVSVGLAGGRANEQFF. The CDR3 DNA reads as TGCGCCAGCAGCCAAGTTTCAGTCGGACTAGCGGGAGGAAGGGCCAATGAGCAGTTCTTC. The chain links TRBV4-3 to TRBJ2-1; 14 bases are a match to TRBD2. Germline V gene sequence: CDR1 LGHNA, CDR2 YSLEER. This CDR3 spans 20 amino acids. The J segment lost 6 bases and the V segment lost 1 base, leaving 14 bases of the junction unmatched.

This chain joins TRBV5-8 and TRBJ1-5, with D uncertain. Trimming shortened V by 4 bases and J by 5 bases, and 16 bases separated the two germline ends. There are 15 residues in the CDR3. Germline CDR1 is SGHTS and CDR2 is YDEGEE. The CDR3 region has the DNA TGTGCCAGCAGCGGAGGGATTCAAGCTTATCAGCCCCAGCATTTT. Its protein product is CASSGGIQAYQPQHF.

This sequence joins TRBV4-1 and TRBJ2-7; D uncertain. There are 15 residues in the CDR3. The germline V gene encodes CDR1 MGHRA and CDR2 YSYEKL. V gave up 4 bases and J gave up 6 bases, with 19 bases separating them. For the CDR3, the DNA is TGCGCCAGCAGCCCTTCGGTGGTTTCTTCTGGCGAGCAGTACTTC. Translating gives CASSPSVVSSGEQYF.

The chain carries TRBV28 and TRBJ2-1; TRBD1 aligns across 8 bases. Germline V gene data show CDR1 as MDHEN and CDR2 as SYDVKM. The CDR3 extends over 19 amino acids. The junction had 26 bases not matched to a gene; V was cut back by 7 bases and J by 9 bases. The CDR3 DNA follows: TGTGCCAGCACCCTCCTAGGTAGGACAGGGACATTAGGGGGGCCTGAGCAGTTCTTC. Translating it yields CASTLLGRTGTLGGPEQFF.

There are a few counts of this clone. The chain recombines TRBV11-3 with TRBJ2-5; 8 bases are a match to TRBD1. V shed 5 bases and J 4 bases; nucleotides not matched to a gene: 9. The CDR3 runs 15 residues. CDR1 is SGHNT and CDR2 is YENEEA in the germline V gene. CDR3 residues: CASSARQGSSETQYF. CDR3 sequence (DNA): TGTGCCAGCAGCGCCCGACAGGGGAGTTCAGAGACCCAGTACTTC.

V usage is TRBV5-6 and J usage is TRBJ2-5; 7 bases line up with TRBD1. Near its end, the DNA agrees better with TRBJ2-7, so the J call may be wrong. Germline V gene data show CDR1 as SGHDT and CDR2 as YYEEEE. The CDR3 consists of 15 residues. CDR3 protein: CASSFVTGSTYEQYF. As DNA, the CDR3 is TGTGCCAGCAGCTTCGTGACAGGGAGCACCTACGAGCAGTACTTC.

The chain joins TRBV11-3 to TRBJ2-3; 9 bases fit TRBD2. The J segment lost 3 bases and the V segment lost 1 base, leaving 8 bases of the junction unmatched. This CDR3 has 17 residues. Germline CDR1 reads SGHNT; CDR2 reads YENEEA. The CDR3 coding sequence is TGTGCCAGCAGCTTAGGAGTAGCGGGAGTATGGACAGATACGCAGTATTTT. Protein product: CASSLGVAGVWTDTQYF.

The chain recombines TRBV15 with TRBJ2-1, with 9 bases matching TRBD2. This CDR3 has 16 residues. The germline CDR1 and CDR2 sequences are LNHNV and YYDKDF (reference sequence). The V segment lost 4 bases and the J segment 6 bases; nucleotides outside the gene matches: 10. The CDR3 nucleotides read TGTGCCACCAGCACCGGTCTAGCGGGACGTCGCAATGAGCAGTTCTTC. Translation: CATSTGLAGRRNEQFF.

The rearrangement links TRBV10-3 to TRBJ2-1; 10 positions match TRBD2. Germline V lookup: CDR1 ENHRY, CDR2 SYGVKD. This CDR3 contains 16 residues. V dropped 2 bases and J dropped 4; count of bases not matched to a gene: 5. The DNA for the CDR3 is TGTGCCATCAGTGAGGGAGCGGGAGGGGTTTACAATGAGCAGTTCTTC. This gives the protein CAISEGAGGVYNEQFF.

CDR3: CASSSVGGAGEQYF. CDR3 in DNA: TGTGCCAGCAGTTCCGTTGGGGGGGCAGGCGAGCAGTACTTC. The genes are TRBV6-5 and TRBJ2-5, with D possibly being TRBD2 (7 bases). Gene TRBJ2-7 matches the end of the DNA better, so the J call may be wrong. CDR3 size: 14 residues. The germline CDR1 and CDR2 sequences are MNHEY and SVGAGI.

The chain couples TRBV2 to TRBJ2-7, with TRBD2 matching 8 bases. There are 16 residues in the CDR3. Germline V gene data show CDR1 as SNHLY and CDR2 as FYNNEI. V shed 6 bases, J shed 5 bases, and the junction held 15 bases outside the gene matches. In DNA form, the CDR3 reads TGTGCCAGCAGCTTCCGGGTAGCGGGGCGGAAGAACGAGCAGTACTTC. It translates to CASSFRVAGRKNEQYF.

The V call is TRBV28, the J call TRBJ2-3; 7 bases agree with TRBD2. J gave up 3 bases and V 6 bases, and 12 bases lay outside the gene matches. Per the germline V gene, CDR1 is MDHEN and CDR2 is SYDVKM. This CDR3 comprises 16 residues. The CDR3 region is CASSLTSIGFTDTQYF. The CDR3 nucleotides are TGTGCCAGCAGCCTGACTAGCATCGGGTTTACAGATACGCAGTATTTT.

The chain links TRBV19 to TRBJ2-2; 8 bases agree with TRBD2. There are 15 residues in the CDR3. V shed 5 bases, J shed 8 bases, and the junction held 10 bases outside the gene matches. Germline CDR1 and CDR2: LNHDA and SQIVND (reference sequence). CDR3 amino acids: CASSGLAGGRGELFF. CDR3 in DNA: TGTGCCAGTAGTGGGCTCGCGGGGGGACGTGGGGAGCTGTTTTTT.

The chain couples TRBV7-3 to TRBJ2-7; 10 bases fit TRBD1. The CDR3 runs 15 residues. V lost 0 bases, J lost 2 bases, and 1 base stayed unmatched. Germline V gives CDR1 SGHTA, CDR2 FQGTGA. CDR3 loop: CASSLTGQGPYEQYF. CDR3 nucleotides: TGTGCCAGCAGCTTAACGGGACAGGGGCCCTACGAGCAGTACTTC.

In this sample, this clone turned up once. This chain uses TRBV4-2 with TRBJ2-2, with 8 bases identical to TRBD2. Germline assignment: CDR1 LGHNA and CDR2 YNFKEQ. The CDR3 extends over 16 amino acids. The V gene end was trimmed by 0 bases and the J gene end by 3 bases; junction bases not matched to a gene: 3. The CDR3 DNA is TGTGCCAGCAGCCAAGACGGGGGGGGAGACACCGGGGAGCTGTTTTTT. This sequence encodes CASSQDGGGDTGELFF.

This clone has just a few counts. The CDR3 DNA is TGTGCCAGCACCCCGGGAGGATTAGCAGATACGCAGTATTTT. It codes for CASTPGGLADTQYF. The chain is built from TRBV5-5 and TRBJ2-3; 7 bases match TRBD2. After removal of 6 bases from V and 4 bases from J, the junction contained 8 bases not matched to a gene. This CDR3 spans 14 amino acids. Germline loops: CDR1 SGHKS, CDR2 YYEKEE (reference sequence).

The CDR3 bases are TGCGCCAGCAGCTTGGAGTGGAGACGCACTGAAGCTTTCTTT. This encodes CASSLEWRRTEAFF. The chain uses TRBV5-1 and TRBJ1-1; D ambiguous. In germline, CDR1 is SGHRS, CDR2 YFSETQ. Trimming left V 0 bases short and J 4 bases short, with 10 bases between. The CDR3 runs 14 residues.

This chain uses TRBV2 with TRBJ2-7, with 8 bases lining up with TRBD2. The CDR3 has 13 amino acids. Germline V gene lookup returns CDR1 SNHLY and CDR2 FYNNEI. With V trimmed by 3 bases and J by 12 bases, 10 bases remained unmatched. CDR3 in amino acids: CASSDNYSGSTYF. The DNA for the CDR3 is TGTGCCAGCAGTGATAACTACAGCGGGAGTACGTACTTC.

This sequence joins TRBV28 and TRBJ1-1; D is unresolved. The CDR3 has 12 residues. V lost 1 base, J lost 10 bases, and 10 bases lay in between. Germline CDR1 is MDHEN and CDR2 is SYDVKM. The CDR3 reads CASSLFRGGAFF. DNA of the CDR3: TGTGCCAGCAGTTTATTCCGGGGAGGAGCTTTCTTT.

This clone was detected only once. The chain links TRBV27 to TRBJ2-5, with unresolved D. The CDR3 is 18 residues long. Per germline, CDR1 MNHEY and CDR2 SMNVEV (reference sequence). With 5 bases removed from V and 2 bases from J, the gap between germline ends came to 24 bases. CDR3 DNA: TGTGCCAGCAGTCGCAGCCGTGGCTATGGAGTCGGGCAAGAGACCCAGTACTTC. The encoded protein is CASSRSRGYGVGQETQYF.

J is TRBJ2-5 and V is TRBV5-8; 10 bases are shared with TRBD2. The CDR3 is 16 amino acids. Germline V gene sequence: CDR1 SGHTS, CDR2 YDEGEE. V dropped 3 bases and J dropped 0; count of bases not matched to a gene: 5. In DNA form, the CDR3 reads TGTGCCAGCAGCTCTGGGACTAGCGTGTACCAAGAGACCCAGTACTTC. Protein: CASSSGTSVYQETQYF.

V and J are TRBV11-3 and TRBJ2-7, with 14 nucleotides matching TRBD2. V lost 6 bases and J lost 2; bases outside the gene matches: 9. The CDR3 covers 17 residues. Germline V gene data show CDR1 as SGHNT and CDR2 as YENEEA. DNA of the CDR3: TGTGCCAGCAGGCAGACTAGCGGGAGGGATTACGCCTACGAGCAGTACTTC. As protein: CASRQTSGRDYAYEQYF.

By frequency in the sample, this clone is medium-sized (0.01 to 0.1%). V gene TRBV15 combines with J gene TRBJ2-2, with D possibly being TRBD2 (6 bases). The CDR3 contains 15 residues. Trimming removed 0 bases from V and 7 bases from J, with 12 bases in between. Germline V gene sequence: CDR1 LNHNV, CDR2 YYDKDF (reference sequence). The CDR3 sequence is CATSRDTGEVGELFF. Written as DNA, the CDR3 is TGTGCCACCAGCAGAGATACGGGAGAGGTCGGGGAGCTGTTTTTT.

The chain is built from TRBV6-1 and TRBJ2-1; TRBD2 matches at 14 bases. Germline V gene data show CDR1 as MNHNS and CDR2 as SASEGT. Unmatched junction bases numbered 2, after V lost 4 bases and J lost 6 bases. The CDR3 loop spans 15 amino acids. In DNA, the CDR3 is TGTGCCAGCAGTGGGGGACTAGCGGGGGCCAATGAGCAGTTCTTC. Translated: CASSGGLAGANEQFF.